The next 16 T cell receptor beta chains were all read from a single sample in a study of T cells in Graves' hyperthyroidism and ophthalmopathy. RNA transcripts yielded amplified TCR beta CDR3 regions. The primer set for the first-round RT-PCR of the TCR CDR3 was HTBI. TCRdb recomputed calls from the multiplex PCR reads with MiXCR, one row per CDR3 protein. Of about 580,000 distinct CDR3 sequences listed, roughly 46% are singletons. The sequenced sample was peripheral blood or thyroid tissue (not recorded which). The receptors shown here come from a woman aged 18-29 years with Graves' hyperthyroidism.

The gene calls are TRBV29-1 and TRBJ1-2; the D gene is possibly TRBD1 (5 bases). Germline V CDR1 and CDR2: SQVTM, ANQGSEA. This CDR3 region has 11 residues. DNA of the CDR3: TGCAGTTTCGACACAGGCTATGGCTACACCTTC. Translated: CSFDTGYGYTF.

V gene TRBV7-9 combines with J gene TRBJ1-1, with 9 bases lining up with TRBD1. The germline V gene has CDR1 SEHNR and CDR2 FQNEAQ (reference sequence). V lost 4 bases and J lost 5; bases outside the gene matches: 8. The CDR3 covers 15 residues. The CDR3 DNA reads TGTGCCAGCAGCTCACCCGGGACAGGGAGAACTGAAGCTTTCTTT. This translates into CASSSPGTGRTEAFF.

Concerning this clonotype itself: This clone may be a read error of a much larger clone one base away. The CDR3 loop reads CSAATRGNEKLSF. For the CDR3, the DNA is TGCAGTGCGGCCACCAGGGGTAATGAAAAACTGTCTTTT. This chain joins TRBV20-1 and TRBJ1-4, with a weak D call TRBD1 (6 bases). This CDR3 is 13 amino acids long. The V gene's germline CDR1 is DFQATT and CDR2 SNEGSKA (reference sequence).

The chain links TRBV19 to TRBJ2-2, with D maybe TRBD2 (5 bases). Germline V gene lookup returns CDR1 LNHDA and CDR2 SQIVND (reference sequence). The CDR3 length is 15 residues. The ends were cut back, 3 bases at V and 4 bases at J, with 12 bases in the middle. In DNA form, the CDR3 reads TGTGCCAGTAGTATGGCGGGCCGCTTCACCGGGGAGCTGTTTTTT. This encodes CASSMAGRFTGELFF.

This chain joins TRBV7-9 and TRBJ1-6; D is undetermined. Trimming shortened V by 2 bases and J by 10 bases, and 15 bases separated the two germline ends. The CDR3 contains 15 residues. Germline values: CDR1 SEHNR, CDR2 FQNEAQ (reference sequence). For the CDR3, the DNA is TGTGCCAGCAGCTTATTACTCGGCGGCAACTCACCCCTCCACTTT. It translates to CASSLLLGGNSPLHF.

There are many counts of this clonotype. The rearrangement uses TRBV7-9 and TRBJ1-2, with TRBD1 matching over 7 bases. Germline V gene lookup returns CDR1 SEHNR and CDR2 FQNEAQ (reference sequence). The CDR3 sequence is 17 residues long. V trimming: 5 bases; J trimming: 6 bases; junction bases outside the gene matches: 18. The CDR3 DNA is TGTGCCAGCAGCCTCCAGGCCTCGACAGGGTCGGAACATGGCTACACCTTC. Its translation is CASSLQASTGSEHGYTF.

Regarding this clonotype: This could be a read error, since a much larger clone is one nucleotide away. The chain recombines TRBV15 with TRBJ2-7, with 9 bases identical to TRBD1. Germline CDR1 reads LNHNV; CDR2 reads YYDKDF (reference sequence). The CDR3 loop spans 15 amino acids. J gave up 6 bases and V 5 bases, and 11 bases lay outside the gene matches. The CDR3 spells CATSPSGTGSIEQYF. The DNA for the CDR3 is TGTGCCACCAGCCCAAGCGGGACAGGGTCCATCGAGCAGTACTTC.

This clonotype was seen a few times. This chain uses TRBV10-3 with TRBJ2-7, with TRBD2 identical over 10 bases. With V trimmed by 5 bases and J by 6 bases, 1 base remained unmatched. Germline V lookup: CDR1 ENHRY, CDR2 SYGVKD. The length of the CDR3 is 12 residues. The CDR3 DNA is TGTGCCATCAGTCTAGCGGGGGCCGAGCAGTACTTC. The encoded protein is CAISLAGAEQYF.

This clonotype was observed many times. The rearrangement links TRBV20-1 to TRBJ2-7, with D possibly being TRBD1 (6 bases). The germline V gene has CDR1 DFQATT and CDR2 SNEGSKA (reference sequence). This CDR3 spans 14 amino acids. V dropped 5 bases and J dropped 5 bases, with 19 bases sitting between them. CDR3 DNA sequence: TGCAGTGCTGTAGACAGGAGATCGTGGCACGAGCAGTACTTC. Translated, it gives CSAVDRRSWHEQYF.

This clonotype was counted many times. This chain joins TRBV15 and TRBJ2-5; the D is unclear. This CDR3 is 12 amino acids long. Trimming left V 3 bases short and J 8 bases short, with 10 bases between. Germline V CDR1 and CDR2: LNHNV, YYDKDF (reference sequence). In DNA form, the CDR3 reads TGTGCCACCAGCAGGTCCCTTGGCACCCAGTACTTC. This sequence encodes CATSRSLGTQYF.

This clonotype was counted between two and nine times. V gene TRBV4-1 combines with J gene TRBJ2-2, with 9 bases matching TRBD2. The ends lost 1 base at V and 9 bases at J; junction bases unmatched: 6. Germline V lookup: CDR1 MGHRA, CDR2 YSYEKL. This CDR3 contains 15 residues. CDR3 sequence (DNA): TGCGCCAGCAGCCAAGGTGTAGCGGGGGCCCGGGAGCTGTTTTTT. Its protein product is CASSQGVAGARELFF.

This clonotype appeared a few times. This chain uses TRBV7-9 with TRBJ2-3; unclear D gene. V dropped 4 bases and J dropped 2 bases, with 7 bases sitting between them. This CDR3 is built from 13 residues. The germline V gene has CDR1 SEHNR and CDR2 FQNEAQ (reference sequence). The DNA of the CDR3 is TGTGCCAGCAGCTGGGTTACCACAGATACGCAGTATTTT. Its translation is CASSWVTTDTQYF.

This chain connects TRBV2 to TRBJ1-2; D may be TRBD1 (6 bases). Trimming removed 5 bases at V and 8 bases at J, with 12 bases between. This CDR3 spans 12 amino acids. Germline values: CDR1 SNHLY, CDR2 FYNNEI. The CDR3 reads CASSSPGGGYTF. CDR3 sequence (DNA): TGTGCCAGCAGTTCCCCCGGGGGCGGCTACACCTTC.

The rearrangement uses TRBV29-1 and TRBJ1-1; D possibly corresponds to TRBD1 (5 bases). The V and J ends lost 6 bases and 3 bases respectively, with 14 bases between them. The CDR3 runs to 13 residues. Germline values: CDR1 SQVTM, CDR2 ANQGSEA. DNA of the CDR3: TGCAGCGTCGGGGGGGTGGGTCACACTGAAGCTTTCTTT. Its protein product is CSVGGVGHTEAFF.

The rearrangement joins TRBV7-6 to TRBJ2-3; D is tentatively TRBD1 or TRBD2 (6 bases each). V was shortened by 7 bases and J by 3 bases, with 17 bases between the two germline ends. The CDR3 covers 15 residues. Germline V CDR1 and CDR2: SGHVS, FNYEAQ. CDR3 nucleotides: TGTGCCAGCACCCCTGGGGGCGGGACGACAGATACGCAGTATTTT. Amino acid sequence: CASTPGGGTTDTQYF.

A single count supports this clonotype. The chain has TRBV29-1 and TRBJ2-7; 9 bases agree with TRBD1. The germline CDR1 and CDR2 sequences are SQVTM and ANQGSEA. Trimming took 4 bases from V and 6 from J; bases not matched to a gene: 4. The CDR3 is 12 residues long. DNA of the CDR3: TGCAGCGTTGGGACAGGGGACGGCGAGCAGTACTTC. Translated: CSVGTGDGEQYF.